This is a list of T cell receptor beta chains from one sample in a study of blood T cells in healthy people across ages. MiXCR, applied by TCRdb to the 5' RACE reads, yields one record per CDR3 protein. The table includes over 1,200,000 distinct CDR3 sequences, roughly 64% detected once. Sequenced material: blood. These receptors originate from a man younger than 30 in good health. The conserved cysteine and the conserved F or W are not part of the CDR3 here. Each record gives: clone size, V gene, J gene, CDR3 protein. Expanded clones get a size class; other rows say once, few or many, or leave the size out.

-	TRBV4-1	TRBJ1-4	ASSPQGSLNEKLF
many	TRBV5-1	TRBJ2-7	ASSFSGGHEQY
-	TRBV6-1	TRBJ2-7	ASTLSGASSYEQY
-	TRBV27	-	ASSISGRSYEQY
many	TRBV3-1	TRBJ2-1	ASTSLDEQF
-	TRBV20-1	TRBJ2-7	SADELAGGPYEQY
-	TRBV20-1	TRBJ2-1	SARVYSGEHNEQF
-	TRBV20-1	-	SASLGGWETQY
few	TRBV6-5	TRBJ1-2	ASSSDREKPYGYT
-	TRBV24-1	TRBJ2-1	ATSDFRGTGLDNEQF
-	TRBV2	TRBJ2-3	ASMATRLLDTQY
few	TRBV20-1	TRBJ2-3	SAEGLAGNRMEADTQY
-	TRBV9	TRBJ2-2	ASSAGGGLNTGELF
-	TRBV27	TRBJ1-6	ASSVVGNSPLH
-	TRBV7-8	TRBJ2-3	ASSTRTSQY
-	TRBV12-3/TRBV12-4	TRBJ2-1	ASSGSYVTSYNEQF
-	TRBV27	TRBJ2-3	ASSFRGGSTNTQY
-	TRBV5-1	TRBJ1-1	ASSIYPRGEAEAF
few	TRBV6-1	TRBJ1-2	ASSVTGADYGYT
few	TRBV15	TRBJ2-1	ATSGLPRGEQF
-	TRBV18	TRBJ2-1	ASSPVWGLDNEQF
few	TRBV5-1	TRBJ2-7	ASSWKSQGEQY
-	TRBV3-1	TRBJ2-1	ASSQAEYNEQF
-	TRBV25-1	TRBJ2-1	ASSEFPGQGSEQF
-	TRBV2	TRBJ1-2	ASVQGSGYGYT
-	TRBV11-2	TRBJ1-2	ASSLGAASYGYT
few	TRBV20-1	TRBJ2-1	SAVGGYNEQF
-	TRBV12-3/TRBV12-4	TRBJ1-6	ASSLRVLGSPLH
-	TRBV28	TRBJ2-4	ASSPYKITAKNIQY
few	TRBV21-1	TRBJ2-3	ASSKVDRGSRDTQY
-	TRBV4-3	TRBJ2-5	ASSQDGRPGGAQY
-	TRBV11-3	TRBJ2-1	ASSLGFLAGGDNEQF
few	TRBV12-3/TRBV12-4	TRBJ2-1	ASSFGGSEQF
few	TRBV5-1	TRBJ2-7	ASSVYGRSYEQY
-	TRBV21-1	-	ASSMGGHHEQY
-	TRBV18	TRBJ2-7	ASSPSAGPLDEQY
-	TRBV29-1	TRBJ2-7	SAEGQSSYEQY
once	TRBV30	-	AWQTGTGGSEQY
-	TRBV27	TRBJ1-4	ASSLVPGQGVEKLF
-	TRBV3-1	TRBJ2-1	ASSSQGGKVYNEQF
few	TRBV27	TRBJ2-7	ASSLNGFNSYEQY
-	TRBV12-5	-	ASGLPGQTHEQY
-	TRBV20-1	TRBJ1-5	SASRDRGDQPQH
-	TRBV20-1	-	SAQEGAKLSYEQY
-	TRBV6-2/TRBV6-3	-	ASSHPRGNNEQY
once	TRBV4-1	TRBJ1-5	ASSPSGFGQPQH
few	TRBV10-3	TRBJ2-1	AIGEPSYNEQF